This T cell receptor (beta chain) was retrieved from a study of blood T cells in healthy people across ages. A second PCR of about 7 to 11 cycles used a sample-barcoded 5' primer and a J-beta primer mix. TCRdb called the 5' RACE reads again in MiXCR, with one record for every CDR3 protein. The data show about a million distinct CDR3 sequences, 45% to 60% seen once. This CDR3 contains 22 residues. Material for sequencing was blood. The rearrangement joins TRBV21-1 to TRBJ2-1; TRBD2 is taken as the D call from the table, unchecked against the DNA. TRBV21-1 is noted as a pseudogene. The TCR was taken from a woman aged 60 to 75 in good health. CDR3 protein: CASNPNTGTSGKDLLSYNEQFF. CDR3 DNA: TGTGCCAGCAATCCAAATACAGGGACCTCAGGGAAGGACCTTCTCTCCTACAATGAGCAGTTCTTC.